This T cell receptor (beta chain) was captured by sequencing in a study of blood T cell repertoires in COVID-19. On the study more broadly: The United States, Italy and Spain supplied acute and convalescent COVID-19 samples.

The repertoire was sequenced with immunoSEQ multiplex PCR; TCRdb's copy has only in-frame clones and lacks some. The repertoire has about 200,000 clones, 80% to 90% of them found once; the top ten carry about 4%. Individuals aged about 18 to 100 years were recruited from approximately 24 US areas. Clinical history as reported by participants underpinned cohort assignment. This CDR3 is built from 14 residues. From germline, CDR1 is MNHEY and CDR2 SMNVEV (reference sequence). V lost 6 bases to trimming and J lost 1 base, with 7 bases between them. Material: PBMCs or T cells enriched from blood (not recorded which). J is TRBJ1-6 and V is TRBV27; D unresolved. This sequence was found in a young woman who had been exposed to COVID-19. The CDR3: CASSFGSYNSPLHF. As DNA, the CDR3 is TGTGCCAGCAGCTTCGGGTCCTATAATTCACCCCTCCACTTT.